This T cell receptor beta chain is from a study of CXCR3-negative and CXCR3-positive naive CD8 T cells. For the study at large: For each library, about 1.5 +/- 0.3 million TRB reads were obtained, 110 million to 150 million in total.

The authors prepared UMI-labeled TRB cDNA libraries by 5' RACE. TCRdb reworked the 5' RACE reads into one entry per CDR3 protein, no DNA. The sample's table shows 85,000 to 130,000 distinct CDR3 sequences. The CDR3 consists of 13 residues. Germline V CDR1 and CDR2: LGHNA, YNFKEQ. Findings and caveats of the study: The majority of assays used fresh PBMCs, and CXCR3 expression partially decreased after cryopreservation. When CXCR3-positive naive cells were set against CXCR3-negative naive cells, the former had more hydrophobic TRB CDR3s. Memory cells diverged, while naive CXCR3-positive and CXCR3-negative cells had similar TRBV-TRBJ usage. No difference in surface CD5 was seen between naive subsets, and TCR strength was inferred from TRB CDR3 properties.

Points on this clonotype: The antigen is undetermined.

The source is a human donor in good health. Some clones in this sample may be carry-over from other donors' samples. This chain joins TRBV4-2 and TRBJ1-5. Input material: naive CXCR3+ CD8+ T cells from blood. Subset denoted: CD45RO-CCR7+CD27+CD95- naive CD8+ T cells expressing CXCR3 (TNR3+). The chain's CDR3 is CASSQETAQPQHF.